The clone carrying this T cell receptor beta chain was picked up one time. The antigen remains undetermined. These data come from a study of T cell repertoires in aging, cancer and after chemotherapy. For the study at large: Donors were grouped into six age bands spanning 30 or younger through 70 or older. Study-wide findings and caveats: Compared with age-matched healthy donors, untreated hematological or solid cancer patients showed higher blood TCR clonality. Hematological cancer patients had lymphoid organ infiltration that may impair thymic emigration or T cell expansion.

TRB rearrangements spanning V, D and J were amplified using mixed TRB-A/B primers. Each CDR3 protein gets one entry after TCRdb re-called the multiplex PCR reads with MiXCR. Among under 9,000 distinct CDR3 sequences listed, 20% to 30% were seen once. This CDR3 spans 13 amino acids. The germline CDR1 and CDR2 sequences are KGHDR and SFDVKD. V lost 12 bases and J lost 1, with 11 bases in between. TCR beta rearrangements were amplified from peripheral blood genomic DNA. The sample consisted of blood. This chain uses TRBV24-1 with TRBJ2-2, with TRBD2 as a possible D gene (5 bases). The receptor was derived from a human donor with a blood cancer. The CDR3 sequence is CASGSRNTGELFF. Written as DNA, the CDR3 is TGTGCCTCGGGGAGCAGGAACACCGGGGAGCTGTTTTTT.